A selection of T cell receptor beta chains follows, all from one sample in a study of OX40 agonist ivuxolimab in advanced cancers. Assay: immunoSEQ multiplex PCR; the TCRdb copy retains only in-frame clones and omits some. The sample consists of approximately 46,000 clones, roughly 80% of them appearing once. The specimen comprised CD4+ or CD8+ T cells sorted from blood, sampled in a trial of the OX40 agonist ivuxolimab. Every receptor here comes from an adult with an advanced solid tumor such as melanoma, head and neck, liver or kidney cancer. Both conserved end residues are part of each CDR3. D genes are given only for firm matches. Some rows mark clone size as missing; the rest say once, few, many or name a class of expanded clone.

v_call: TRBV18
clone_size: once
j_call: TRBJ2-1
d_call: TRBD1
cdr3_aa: CASSPPNRGQGNNEQFF
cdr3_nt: TGTGCCAGCTCACCACCGAACAGGGGACAGGGTAACAATGAGCAGTTCTTC

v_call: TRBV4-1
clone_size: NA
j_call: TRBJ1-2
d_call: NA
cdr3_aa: CASSQGGRVTNYGYTF
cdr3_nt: TGCGCCAGCAGCCAAGGCGGCAGGGTGACTAACTATGGCTACACCTTC

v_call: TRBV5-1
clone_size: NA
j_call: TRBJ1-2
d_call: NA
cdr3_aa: CASSFGGTNYGYTF
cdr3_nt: TGCGCCAGCAGCTTTGGCGGGACTAACTATGGCTACACCTTC

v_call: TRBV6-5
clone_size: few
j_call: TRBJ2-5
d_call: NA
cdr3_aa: CASSTGGETQYF
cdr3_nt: TGTGCCAGCAGCACGGGCGGAGAGACCCAGTACTTC

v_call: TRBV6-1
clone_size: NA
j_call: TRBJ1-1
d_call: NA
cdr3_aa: CASSVDNLNTEAFF
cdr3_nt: TGTGCCAGCAGTGTGGACAATCTGAACACTGAAGCTTTCTTT

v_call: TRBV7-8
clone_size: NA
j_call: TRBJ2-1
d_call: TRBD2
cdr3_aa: CASSAGPPGGYNEQFF
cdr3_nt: TGTGCCAGCAGTGCGGGACCACCCGGGGGGTACAATGAGCAGTTCTTC

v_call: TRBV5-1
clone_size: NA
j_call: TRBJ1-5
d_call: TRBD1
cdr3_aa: CASSPTGGNQPQHF
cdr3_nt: TGCGCCAGCAGCCCTACAGGGGGAAATCAGCCCCAGCATTTT

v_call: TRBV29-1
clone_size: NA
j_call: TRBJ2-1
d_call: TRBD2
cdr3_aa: CSVEPSGRYEQFF
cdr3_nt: TGCAGCGTTGAACCTAGCGGGAGGTATGAGCAGTTCTTC

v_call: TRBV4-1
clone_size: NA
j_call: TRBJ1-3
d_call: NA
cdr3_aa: CASSRPGAVGSGNTIYF
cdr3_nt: TGCGCCAGCAGCCGACCAGGTGCGGTGGGCTCTGGAAACACCATATATTTT

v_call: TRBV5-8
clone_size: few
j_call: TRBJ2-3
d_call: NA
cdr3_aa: CASSSRWDTQYF
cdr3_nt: TGTGCCAGCAGCTCAAGGTGGGATACGCAGTATTTT

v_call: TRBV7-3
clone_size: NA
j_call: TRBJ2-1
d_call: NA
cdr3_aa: CASSLDRGHEQFF
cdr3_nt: TGTGCCAGCAGCTTAGACAGAGGACATGAGCAGTTCTTC

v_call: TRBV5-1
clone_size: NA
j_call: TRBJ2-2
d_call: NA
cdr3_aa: CASSTPIPGAIGELFF
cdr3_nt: TGCGCCAGCAGCACCCCAATCCCAGGGGCAATCGGGGAGCTGTTTTTT

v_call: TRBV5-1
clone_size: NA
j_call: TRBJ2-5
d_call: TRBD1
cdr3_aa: CASSLPGRGQETQYF
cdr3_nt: TGCGCCAGCAGCTTGCCGGGCAGGGGGCAGGAGACCCAGTACTTC

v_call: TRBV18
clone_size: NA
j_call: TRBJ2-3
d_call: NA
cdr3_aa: CASSPSVRSQGTTDTQYF
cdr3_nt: TGTGCCAGCTCACCATCTGTGCGGAGCCAGGGGACCACAGATACGCAGTATTTT

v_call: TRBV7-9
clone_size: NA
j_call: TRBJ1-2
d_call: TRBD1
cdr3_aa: CASSPGQGEANYGYTF
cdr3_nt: TGTGCCAGCAGCCCTGGGCAGGGGGAAGCTAACTATGGCTACACCTTC

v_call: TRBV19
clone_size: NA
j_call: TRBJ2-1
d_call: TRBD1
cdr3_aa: CASSTDRGKSNEQFF
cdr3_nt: TGTGCCAGTAGTACGGACAGGGGGAAGTCCAATGAGCAGTTCTTC

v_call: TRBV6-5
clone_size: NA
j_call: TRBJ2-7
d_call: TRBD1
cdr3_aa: CASSYSTQGAEQYF
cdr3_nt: TGTGCCAGCAGTTACTCGACGCAGGGGGCCGAGCAGTACTTC

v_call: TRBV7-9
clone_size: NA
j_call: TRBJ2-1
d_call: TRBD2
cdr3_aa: CASSLIQLAGDYNEQFF
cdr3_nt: TGTGCCAGCAGCTTAATACAACTAGCGGGCGACTACAATGAGCAGTTCTTC

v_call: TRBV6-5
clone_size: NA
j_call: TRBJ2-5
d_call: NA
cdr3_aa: CASSYGIQETQYF
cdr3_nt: TGTGCCAGCAGTTATGGGATCCAAGAGACCCAGTACTTC

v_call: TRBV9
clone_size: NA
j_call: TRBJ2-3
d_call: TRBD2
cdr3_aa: CASSPRIAGGGTTDTQYF
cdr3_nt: TGTGCCAGCAGCCCCCGGATAGCGGGAGGCGGGACCACAGATACGCAGTATTTT

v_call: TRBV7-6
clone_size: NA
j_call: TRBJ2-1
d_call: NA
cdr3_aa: CASSFRLDLAPGPYNEQFF
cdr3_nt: TGTGCCAGCAGCTTCAGACTTGACCTAGCGCCTGGGCCCTACAATGAGCAGTTCTTC

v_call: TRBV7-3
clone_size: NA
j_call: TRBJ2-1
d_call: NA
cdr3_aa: CASSPDPYGEQFF
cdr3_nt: TGTGCCAGCAGCCCGGACCCGTACGGGGAGCAGTTCTTC

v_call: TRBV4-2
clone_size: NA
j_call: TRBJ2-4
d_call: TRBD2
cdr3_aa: CASSQGSPAGVAKNIQYF
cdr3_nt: TGTGCCAGCAGCCAAGGGTCCCCAGCGGGGGTAGCCAAAAACATTCAGTACTTC

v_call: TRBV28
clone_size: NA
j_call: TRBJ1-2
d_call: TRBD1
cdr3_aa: CASSTDRGRNYGYTF
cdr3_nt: TGTGCCAGCAGTACCGACAGGGGGCGAAACTATGGCTACACCTTC

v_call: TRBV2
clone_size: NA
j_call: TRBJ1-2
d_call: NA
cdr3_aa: CASSGSGANYGYTF
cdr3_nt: TGTGCCAGCAGCGGGAGCGGAGCTAACTATGGCTACACCTTC

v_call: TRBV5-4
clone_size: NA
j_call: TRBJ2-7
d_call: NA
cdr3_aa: CASSSLTGRSEQYF
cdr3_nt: TGTGCCAGCAGCTCCCTGACAGGGAGGTCCGAGCAGTACTTC

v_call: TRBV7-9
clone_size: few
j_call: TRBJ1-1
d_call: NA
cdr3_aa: CASSPRRNTEAFF
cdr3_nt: TGTGCCAGCAGTCCTCGAAGGAACACTGAAGCTTTCTTT

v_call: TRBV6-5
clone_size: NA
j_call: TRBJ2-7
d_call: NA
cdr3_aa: CASGNRVYEQYF
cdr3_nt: TGTGCCAGCGGGAACAGGGTCTACGAGCAGTACTTC